Listed below are T cell receptor beta chains from one sample, sequenced in a study of OX40 agonist ivuxolimab in advanced cancers. Profiling relied on immunoSEQ multiplex PCR, and the TCRdb table lists in-frame clones only, not all of them. The sample holds tens of thousands of clones, roughly four fifths seen once. The sample in question was CD4+ or CD8+ T cells sorted from blood, obtained in a trial of the OX40 agonist ivuxolimab. These receptors originate from an adult with an advanced solid tumor such as melanoma, head and neck, liver or kidney cancer. The CDR3 runs from the conserved cysteine through the conserved F or W. The order of the fields is V gene, J gene, D gene, clone size, CDR3 DNA, CDR3 protein. The D gene is left open where the match is weak. Expanded clones are given a class, and other clones once, few, many or no size at all.

TRBV7-3,TRBJ2-3,TRBD2,-,TGTGCCAGCAGCCCCCAGGGACTAGCGGGAGGGGGGGCAGATACGCAGTATTTT,CASSPQGLAGGGADTQYF
TRBV5-4,TRBJ2-7,-,-,TGTGCCAGCAGCTCAGGACCGATCTACTACGAGCAGTACTTC,CASSSGPIYYEQYF
TRBV5-4,TRBJ2-7,-,-,TGTGCCAGCAGCTTATTTACGGGAAGCGACGAGCAGTACTTC,CASSLFTGSDEQYF
TRBV15,TRBJ2-7,-,-,TGTGCCACCGCAACCGGTCAGGGCTACGAGCAGTACTTC,CATATGQGYEQYF
TRBV29-1,TRBJ1-6,-,-,TGCAGCGCACGCATTGGTAGCTCCTATAATTCACCCCTCCACTTT,CSARIGSSYNSPLHF
TRBV7-9,TRBJ2-1,-,-,TGTGCCAGCAGTCACGGCGGTGGTGAGCAGTTCTTC,CASSHGGGEQFF
TRBV5-4,TRBJ2-2,TRBD1,-,TGTGCCAGCAGCTGGGGACAGGGGGCGACCACCGGGGAGCTGTTTTTT,CASSWGQGATTGELFF
TRBV11-2,TRBJ2-2,TRBD1,-,TGTGCCAGCAGCCCCGGGGACAGCGTTACCGGGGAGCTGTTTTTT,CASSPGDSVTGELFF
TRBV6-1,TRBJ2-6,-,-,TGTGCCAGCAGTGAAATGGGAACTAGATCCTCTGGGGCCAACGTCCTGACTTTC,CASSEMGTRSSGANVLTF
TRBV25-1,TRBJ1-5,-,-,TGTGCCAGCAGTGCGGAAGATCATAGCAATCAGCCCCAGCATTTT,CASSAEDHSNQPQHF
TRBV27,TRBJ2-1,TRBD2,-,TGTGCCAGCCCCCGGGAGGGGGGCAATGAGCAGTTCTTC,CASPREGGNEQFF
TRBV19,TRBJ1-5,-,few,TGTGCCAGTAGTCCGTACAGCAATCAGCCCCAGCATTTT,CASSPYSNQPQHF
TRBV2,TRBJ1-2,-,-,TGTGCCAGTCTAGATCAGGGGCACAGAAACTATGGCTACACCTTC,CASLDQGHRNYGYTF
TRBV4-3,TRBJ2-7,-,-,TGCGCCAGCAGCCAGGGTCGCTCCTACGAGCAGTACTTC,CASSQGRSYEQYF
TRBV5-4,TRBJ1-1,-,large,TGTGCCAGCAGCTTGGAAGGGGGGACTGAAGCTTTCTTT,CASSLEGGTEAFF
TRBV6-1,TRBJ2-3,TRBD2,-,TGTGCCAGCAGATCCGGACTAGCGGGCACAGATACGCAGTATTTT,CASRSGLAGTDTQYF
TRBV28,TRBJ1-2,TRBD1,few,TGTGCCAGCAGTACCCGACAGGGCGTCAGCACCTTC,CASSTRQGVSTF
TRBV11-2,TRBJ2-1,-,-,TGTGCCAGCAGATACAGGAGCAATGAGCAGTTCTTC,CASRYRSNEQFF
TRBV7-8,TRBJ1-5,TRBD1,-,TGTGCCAGCAGCCCCTATACAGGGGACAATCAGCCCCAGCATTTT,CASSPYTGDNQPQHF
TRBV7-8,TRBJ1-3,-,-,TGTGCCAGCAGCGTCGGGACACTCGGAAACACCATATATTTT,CASSVGTLGNTIYF
TRBV6-5,TRBJ2-1,-,-,TGTGCCAGCAGTGGGACCGGGACGGATGAGCAGTTCTTC,CASSGTGTDEQFF
TRBV7-9,TRBJ1-6,-,-,TGTGCCAGCAGCTTCGGTCCGAATTCACCCCTCCACTTT,CASSFGPNSPLHF
TRBV4-2,TRBJ2-1,TRBD1,-,TGTGCCAGCAGCCTAAGCTTGGACAGGCAGCAGTTCTTC,CASSLSLDRQQFF
TRBV27,TRBJ2-7,-,-,TGTGCCAGCAGTTTAAACCCTCTCGGCGAGCAGTACTTC,CASSLNPLGEQYF
TRBV28,TRBJ2-7,-,-,TGTGCCAGCAGTTTGGCGGGGAAACTGTACTTC,CASSLAGKLYF
TRBV29-1,TRBJ2-1,TRBD2,-,TGCAGCGTGGATGGACTAGCGGCCTCCTACAATGAGCAGTTCTTC,CSVDGLAASYNEQFF
TRBV5-5,TRBJ2-7,-,few,TGTGCCAGCAGCTTAGGGACCGAGCAGTACTTC,CASSLGTEQYF
TRBV7-9,TRBJ1-1,-,-,TGTGCCAGCAGAAAAGGGCGGCAGGGTAACACTGAAGCTTTCTTT,CASRKGRQGNTEAFF
TRBV4-3,TRBJ2-2,-,once,TGCGCCAGTCGCCCATATATGAACACCGGGGAGCTGTTTTTT,CASRPYMNTGELFF
TRBV7-9,TRBJ1-6,TRBD1,-,TGTGCCAGCAGACCCGGGACAGGGGGCAATTCACCCCTCCACTTT,CASRPGTGGNSPLHF
TRBV5-5,TRBJ2-4,-,-,TGTGCCAGCACCCAAACAGGGATCCAAAACATTCAGTACTTC,CASTQTGIQNIQYF
TRBV7-6,TRBJ2-2,TRBD1,once,TGTGCCAGCAGCCTCGACAGGGGGCGAACCGGGGAGCTGTTTTTT,CASSLDRGRTGELFF
TRBV30,TRBJ2-5,-,-,TGTGCCTGGAGTCAGGTCCAAGAGACCCAGTACTTC,CAWSQVQETQYF
TRBV27,TRBJ1-4,-,-,TGTGCCAGCAGTTTTAGGCCGTCATCAACTAATGAAAAACTGTTTTTT,CASSFRPSSTNEKLFF
TRBV7-9,TRBJ1-2,-,-,TGTGCCAGCAGCTGGACAGATGGCTACACCTTC,CASSWTDGYTF
TRBV18,TRBJ1-1,-,-,TGTGCCAGCTCACTTAATCCAGGGAACACTGAAGCTTTCTTT,CASSLNPGNTEAFF
TRBV28,TRBJ2-5,-,-,TGTGCCAGCAGTTTATTCCCCCAGCGGGTCCAAGAGACCCAGTACTTC,CASSLFPQRVQETQYF
TRBV29-1,TRBJ2-5,-,once,TGCAGCGTTGAAGTTTTGGGGTGGCAAGAGACCCAGTACTTC,CSVEVLGWQETQYF
TRBV15,TRBJ2-1,-,once,TGTGCCACCCTAGGCGGAGCCTACAATGAGCAGTTCTTC,CATLGGAYNEQFF
TRBV5-4,TRBJ2-3,-,-,TGTGCCAGCAGCCTGAACTCGGGGGCTGCCCCGGGGGAGCAGTATTTT,CASSLNSGAAPGEQYF
TRBV5-5,TRBJ2-6,-,once,TGTGCCAGCACTCCAAGCGGAGGAACTGGGGCCAACGTCCTGACTTTC,CASTPSGGTGANVLTF
TRBV11-1,TRBJ2-1,-,-,TGTGCCAGCAGCCAAGTCCCGGGAGCCGGTGAGCAGTTCTTC,CASSQVPGAGEQFF
TRBV7-9,TRBJ2-7,TRBD2,-,TGTGCCAGCAGCTATGGACTAGCGGGAGAGGGGGCCTACGAGCAGTACTTC,CASSYGLAGEGAYEQYF
TRBV5-4,TRBJ2-2,-,-,TGTGCCAGCAGCTTGGTGTCCAGGCCCGCGAACACCGGGGAGCTGTTTTTT,CASSLVSRPANTGELFF
TRBV7-8,TRBJ2-5,TRBD2,once,TGTGCCAGCAGCCTACTAGCGTCCGGGGAGACCCAGTACTTC,CASSLLASGETQYF
TRBV7-2,TRBJ1-1,-,-,TGTGCCAGCAGCCTTTTTGGGGGGGACGCCGGCCGGTACACTGAAGCTTTCTTT,CASSLFGGDAGRYTEAFF
TRBV7-9,TRBJ2-5,-,few,TGTGCCAGCAGCTTAACTCAGACCCAGTACTTC,CASSLTQTQYF
TRBV7-3,TRBJ2-3,TRBD2,-,TGTGCCAGCAGCGATAACGGCGGGAGCGGAGATACGCAGTATTTT,CASSDNGGSGDTQYF
TRBV6-5,TRBJ2-1,-,-,TGTGCCAGCATGATTTCCTCCTCTGATGAGCAGTTCTTC,CASMISSSDEQFF
TRBV7-2,TRBJ2-2,-,-,TGTGCCAGCAGCTTGACCTCCGGGACCCACGGGGAGCTGTTTTTT,CASSLTSGTHGELFF
TRBV28,TRBJ1-5,-,-,TGTGCCACTGACCCACTCCGGGACGGAGATAGCAATCAGCCCCAGCATTTT,CATDPLRDGDSNQPQHF
TRBV19,TRBJ1-5,-,-,TGTGCCAGTAGTATAGATCTAAGGGTAAGTCAGCCCCAGCATTTT,CASSIDLRVSQPQHF